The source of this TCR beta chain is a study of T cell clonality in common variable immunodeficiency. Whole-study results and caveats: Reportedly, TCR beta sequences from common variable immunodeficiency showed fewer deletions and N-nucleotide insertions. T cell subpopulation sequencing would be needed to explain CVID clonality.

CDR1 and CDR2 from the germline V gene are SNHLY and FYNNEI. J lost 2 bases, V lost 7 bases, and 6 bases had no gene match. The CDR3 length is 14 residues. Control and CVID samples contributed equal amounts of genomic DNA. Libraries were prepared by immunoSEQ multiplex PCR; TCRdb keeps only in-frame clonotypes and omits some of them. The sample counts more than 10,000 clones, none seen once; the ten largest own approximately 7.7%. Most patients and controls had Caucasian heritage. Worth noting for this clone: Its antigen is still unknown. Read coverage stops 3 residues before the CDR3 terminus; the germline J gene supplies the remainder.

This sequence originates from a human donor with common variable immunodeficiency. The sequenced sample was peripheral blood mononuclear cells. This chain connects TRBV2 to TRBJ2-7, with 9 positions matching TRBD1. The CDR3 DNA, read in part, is TGTGCCAGCAAAGTACAGGGGGCCACCTACGAG. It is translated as CASKVQGATYE. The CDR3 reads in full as CASKVQGATYEQYF.